This TCR beta chain was identified during a study of shared clonotypes between healthy human individuals. Sequencing used immunoSEQ multiplex PCR; TCRdb keeps in-frame clones, though not all of them. The profile shows fewer than 1 million clones, 90% to 97% of them singletons. CD8 cells classed as naive were CD45RO-negative and positively selected for CCR7, excluding terminally differentiated effector memory CD45RA+ cells. This clone was counted a single time. Germline loops: CDR1 MDHEN, CDR2 SYDVKM. This CDR3 contains 15 residues. Trimming removed 3 bases at V and 0 bases at J, with 9 bases between. This TCR was sampled from a young man in good health. This rearrangement joins TRBV28 to TRBJ1-3; maybe TRBD1 (5 bases). What was sequenced was naive CD8+ T cells sorted from blood. CDR3 amino acids: CASSLGPFSGNTIYF. As DNA, the CDR3 is TGTGCCAGCAGTTTGGGACCGTTCTCTGGAAACACCATATATTTT.